This T cell receptor (beta chain) was documented in a study of CD8 T cells in Susac syndrome. Findings and caveats of the study: The study's TCR sequencing and HLA analysis drew on a certain number of individuals. That number was acknowledged as relatively small.

Deletions cut 10 bases from V and 4 bases from J, with 19 bases between. Germline loops: CDR1 MNHEY, CDR2 SMNVEV (reference sequence). CDR3 length equals 15 residues. Worth noting for this clonotype: What it binds is unknown.

Sequencing of TCR beta was undertaken in CD8+ and CD4+ T cells derived from blood. In contrast to the negatively isolated CD8+ and CD4+ T cells, TEMRA cells were FACS-enriched. Reverse transcription of about 0.5 to 1 ug RNA used random hexamers. A multiplex approach, immunoSEQ multiplex PCR, amplified TCR beta CDR3 across 54 Vbeta and 13 Jbeta. Using its own MiXCR run on the immunoSEQ multiplex PCR reads, TCRdb lists one record per CDR3 protein. The table includes over 100,000 distinct CDR3 sequences, 95% to 98% detected once. This chain joins TRBV27 and TRBJ2-2; a possible D gene is TRBD2 (7 bases). The receptor comes from a human donor in good health. Sequencing was performed on CD4+ T cells from PBMCs. In DNA, the CDR3 is TGTGCCACTTCGAAGGGGGGGGCGAGCACCGGGGAGCTGTTTTTT. Translated, it gives CATSKGGASTGELFF.